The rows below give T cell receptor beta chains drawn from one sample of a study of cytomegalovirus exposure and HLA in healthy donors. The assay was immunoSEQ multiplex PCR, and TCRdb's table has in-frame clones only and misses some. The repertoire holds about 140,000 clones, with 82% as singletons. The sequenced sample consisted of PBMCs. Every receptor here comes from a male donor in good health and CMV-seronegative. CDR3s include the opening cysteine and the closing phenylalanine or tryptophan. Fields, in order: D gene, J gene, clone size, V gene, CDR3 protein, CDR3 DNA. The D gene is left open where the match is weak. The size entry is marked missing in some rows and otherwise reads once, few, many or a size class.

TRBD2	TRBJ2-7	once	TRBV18	CASSPAGGPHEQYF	TGTGCCAGCTCACCAGCGGGAGGGCCCCACGAGCAGTACTTC
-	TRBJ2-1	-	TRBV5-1	CASSLDRPNEQFF	TGCGCCAGCAGCTTGGACAGGCCCAATGAGCAGTTCTTC
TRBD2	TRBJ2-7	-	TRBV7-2	CASSLPGSGRALHEQYF	TGTGCCAGCAGCTTGCCCGGTAGCGGGAGGGCCCTTCACGAGCAGTACTTC
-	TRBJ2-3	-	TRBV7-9	CASSLAGGTDTQYF	TGTGCCAGCAGCTTAGCGGGAGGCACAGATACGCAGTATTTT
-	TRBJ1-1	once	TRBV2	CASGRAVNTEAFF	TGTGCCAGCGGGAGGGCTGTCAACACTGAAGCTTTCTTT
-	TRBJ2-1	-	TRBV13	CASSLPLYNEQFF	TGTGCCAGCAGCTTACCCCTTTACAATGAGCAGTTCTTC
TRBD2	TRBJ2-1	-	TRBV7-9	CASSSSGLAGGIDEQFF	TGTGCCAGCAGCTCTTCGGGACTAGCGGGAGGGATCGATGAGCAGTTCTTC
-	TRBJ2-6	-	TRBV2	CASSPDTEVFSGANVLTF	TGTGCCAGCAGCCCAGACACGGAGGTTTTCTCTGGGGCCAACGTCCTGACTTTC
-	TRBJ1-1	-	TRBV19	CASSRGQTNTEAFF	TGTGCCAGTAGTCGCGGACAGACGAACACTGAAGCTTTCTTT
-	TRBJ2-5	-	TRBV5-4	CASSLSADQETQYF	TGTGCCAGCAGCTTATCAGCGGACCAAGAGACCCAGTACTTC
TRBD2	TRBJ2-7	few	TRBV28	CASSLLALAGVDEQYF	TGTGCCAGCAGTCTCCTCGCACTAGCGGGAGTGGACGAGCAGTACTTC
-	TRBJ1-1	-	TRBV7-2	CASSLTIYLDLNTEAFF	TGTGCCAGCAGCTTAACTATATATCTGGATTTGAACACTGAAGCTTTCTTT
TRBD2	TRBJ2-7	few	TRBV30	CAWRRAGAAYEQYF	TGTGCCTGGAGGAGGGCGGGAGCCGCCTACGAGCAGTACTTC
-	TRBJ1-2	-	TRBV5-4	CASSLAWRVRYGYTF	TGTGCCAGCAGCTTGGCCTGGCGGGTCCGCTATGGCTACACCTTC
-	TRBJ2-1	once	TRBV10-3	CAITPGQRNEQFF	TGTGCCATCACCCCAGGGCAGCGCAATGAGCAGTTCTTC
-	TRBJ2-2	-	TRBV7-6	CASREDFSNTGELFF	TGTGCCAGCAGGGAGGACTTCTCGAACACCGGGGAGCTGTTTTTT
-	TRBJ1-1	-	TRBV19	CASSIGWRLGNTEAFF	TGTGCCAGTAGTATCGGCTGGAGGTTAGGTAACACTGAAGCTTTCTTT
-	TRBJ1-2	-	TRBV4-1	CASSQDTGSPLYGYTF	TGCGCCAGCAGCCAAGACACAGGCTCTCCTCTCTATGGCTACACCTTC
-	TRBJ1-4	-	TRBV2	CAILGEGSNEKLFF	TGTGCCATCCTCGGGGAAGGTTCTAATGAAAAACTGTTTTTT
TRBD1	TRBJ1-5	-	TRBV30	CAWTQGANQPQHF	TGTGCCTGGACGCAGGGGGCGAATCAGCCCCAGCATTTT
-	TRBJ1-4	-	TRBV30	CAWSTGTGKLFF	TGTGCCTGGTCCACAGGGACGGGAAAACTGTTTTTT
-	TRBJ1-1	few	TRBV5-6	CASSLTPDTEAFF	TGTGCCAGCAGCTTAACCCCAGACACTGAAGCTTTCTTT
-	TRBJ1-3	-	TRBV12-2	CASRLAGGTGLGNTIYF	TGTGCAAGTCGCTTAGCGGGTGGGACAGGGCTAGGAAACACCATATATTTT
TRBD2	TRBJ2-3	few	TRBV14	CASSQEPPGTSGGSTDTQYF	TGTGCCAGCAGCCAAGAACCGCCGGGGACTAGCGGGGGTAGCACAGATACGCAGTATTTT
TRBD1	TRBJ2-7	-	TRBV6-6	CASRLPGQGAYEQYF	TGTGCCAGCAGACTTCCGGGACAGGGGGCATACGAGCAGTACTTC
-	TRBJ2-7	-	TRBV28	CASGRYYEQYF	TGTGCCAGTGGCAGATACTACGAGCAGTACTTC
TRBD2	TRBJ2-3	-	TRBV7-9	CASSSLAGGNPFQYF	TGTGCCAGCAGCTCGCTAGCGGGAGGGAACCCATTCCAGTATTTT
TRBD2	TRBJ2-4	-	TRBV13	CASSSKREERDIQYF	TGTGCCAGCAGCTCTAAGCGGGAGGAGAGGGACATTCAGTACTTC
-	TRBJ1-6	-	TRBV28	CASGAQLGSPLHF	TGTGCCAGCGGGGCCCAATTGGGATCACCCCTCCACTTT
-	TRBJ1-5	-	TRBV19	CASSIGLYSNQPQHF	TGTGCCAGTAGTATTGGCCTTTATAGCAATCAGCCCCAGCATTTT
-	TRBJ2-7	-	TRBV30	CAWSDPPSSYEQYF	TGTGCCTGGAGTGATCCCCCGAGCTCCTACGAGCAGTACTTC
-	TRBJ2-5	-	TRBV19	CASSLGWTSETQYF	TGTGCCAGTAGTCTAGGTTGGACATCGGAGACCCAGTACTTC
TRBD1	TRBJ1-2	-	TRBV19	CASSILTGGAYYGYTF	TGTGCCAGTAGTATCCTGACAGGGGGCGCATACTATGGCTACACCTTC
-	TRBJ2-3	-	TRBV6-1	CASSHSTDTQYF	TGTGCCAGCAGTCATAGCACAGATACGCAGTATTTT
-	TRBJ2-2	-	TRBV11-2	CASTPGEAGELFF	TGTGCCAGCACCCCTGGAGAAGCCGGGGAGCTGTTTTTT
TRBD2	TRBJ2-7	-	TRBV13	CASSGGLAGVEQYF	TGTGCCAGCAGCGGTGGACTAGCGGGAGTCGAGCAGTACTTC
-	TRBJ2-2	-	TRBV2	CASSEALRGGELFF	TGTGCCAGCAGTGAAGCGCTAAGAGGCGGGGAGCTGTTTTTT
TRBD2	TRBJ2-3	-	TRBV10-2	CASGSSGGRAKDTQYF	TGCGCCAGCGGATCATCGGGAGGGAGGGCCAAAGATACGCAGTATTTT
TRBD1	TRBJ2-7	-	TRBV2	CASKEAGTVRGEQYF	TGTGCCAGCAAGGAGGCCGGGACAGTCCGGGGCGAGCAGTACTTC
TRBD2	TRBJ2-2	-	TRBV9	CASSGQRGGSGELFF	TGTGCCAGCAGCGGTCAGCGGGGAGGGTCCGGGGAGCTGTTTTTT
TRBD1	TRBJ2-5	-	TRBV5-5	CASRYRGRGETQYF	TGTGCCAGCAGATATAGGGGGCGCGGGGAGACCCAGTACTTC
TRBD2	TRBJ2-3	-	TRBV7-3	CASSRLGGGTDTQYF	TGTGCCAGCAGCCGTCTGGGGGGGGGCACAGATACGCAGTATTTT
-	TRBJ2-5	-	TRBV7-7	CASSQDGLETQYF	TGTGCCAGCAGTCAAGACGGACTAGAGACCCAGTACTTC
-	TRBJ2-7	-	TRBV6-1	CASSESGPYEQYF	TGTGCCAGCAGTGAGAGTGGGCCCTACGAGCAGTACTTC
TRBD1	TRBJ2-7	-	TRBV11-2	CASSLGQGATYEQYF	TGTGCCAGCAGCTTAGGTCAGGGGGCGACCTACGAGCAGTACTTC
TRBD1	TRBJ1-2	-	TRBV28	CASSADREGDGYTF	TGTGCCAGCAGTGCGGACAGGGAGGGAGATGGCTACACCTTC
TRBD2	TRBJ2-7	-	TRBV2	CASIWKDPGGPPEQYF	TGTGCCAGCATTTGGAAGGATCCGGGAGGGCCACCCGAGCAGTACTTC
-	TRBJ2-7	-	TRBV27	CASRDTLGHEQYF	TGTGCCAGCAGGGACACCCTAGGGCACGAGCAGTACTTC
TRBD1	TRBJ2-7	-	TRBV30	CAWSVQGESYEQYF	TGTGCCTGGAGTGTACAGGGGGAGTCCTACGAGCAGTACTTC
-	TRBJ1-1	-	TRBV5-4	CASSPPNRVMNTEAFF	TGTGCCAGCAGCCCACCGAACAGGGTCATGAACACTGAAGCTTTCTTT
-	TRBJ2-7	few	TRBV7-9	CASSDSQGRNEDEQYF	TGTGCCAGCAGCGACTCCCAGGGGCGAAATGAGGACGAGCAGTACTTC
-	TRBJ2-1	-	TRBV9	CASRLSSGKNNEQFF	TGTGCCAGCAGGTTAAGCAGCGGAAAAAACAATGAGCAGTTCTTC
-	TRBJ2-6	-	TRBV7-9	CASSLVGANVLTF	TGTGCCAGCAGCCTCGTTGGGGCCAACGTCCTGACTTTC